This T cell receptor (beta chain) was profiled in a study of cytomegalovirus exposure and HLA in healthy donors. Vbeta (60) and Jbeta (13) primers were used in the PCR. Assay: immunoSEQ multiplex PCR; the TCRdb copy retains only in-frame clones and omits some. Among some 190,000 clones listed, 80% to 90% were seen once. Study-level points and caveats: Later analysis revealed greater clonal expansion in HLA-associated TCR beta chains than in equally common others.

A remark on this clone: Its cognate antigen is unknown.

Germline V gives CDR1 SGHDT, CDR2 YYEEEE. Trimming left V 3 bases short and J 12 bases short, with 13 bases between. The CDR3 has 12 residues. The receptor's source is a man in his forties in good health and CMV-seropositive. Source material: PBMCs. This sequence joins TRBV5-6 and TRBJ2-1; D is perhaps TRBD1 (6 bases). CDR3 sequence (DNA): TGTGCCAGCAGCTCGACAGGCCTAAGGCAGTTCTTC. Its translation is CASSSTGLRQFF.